This TCR beta chain was sequenced in a study of T cells after somatic rescue of genetic block. The CDR3 loop spans 11 amino acids. Germline assignment: CDR1 MNHEY and CDR2 SMNVEV (reference sequence). With 3 bases removed from V and 4 bases from J, the gap between germline ends came to 4 bases. Sequencing was performed with immunoSEQ multiplex PCR; in TCRdb, only in-frame clones are kept and a portion is missing. This table holds approximately 14,000 clones, roughly 78% found once. The TCR comes from a boy aged 10-17 years. V gene TRBV27 combines with J gene TRBJ2-7; no firm D call. The sequencing input was peripheral blood mononuclear cells (PBMCs). CDR3 sequence reads: CASSFGYEQYF. The CDR3 DNA follows: TGTGCCAGCAGTTTCGGATACGAGCAGTACTTC.